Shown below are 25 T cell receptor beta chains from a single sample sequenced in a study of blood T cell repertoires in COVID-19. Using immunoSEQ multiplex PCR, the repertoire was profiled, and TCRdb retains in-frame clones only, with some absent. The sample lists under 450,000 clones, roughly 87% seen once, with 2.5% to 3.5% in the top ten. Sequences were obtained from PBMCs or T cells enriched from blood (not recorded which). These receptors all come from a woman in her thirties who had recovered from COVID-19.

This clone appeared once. CDR3 residues: CAISDQSGYEQYF. For the CDR3, the DNA is TGTGCCATCAGTGATCAGTCAGGATACGAGCAGTACTTC. The rearrangement links TRBV10-3 to TRBJ2-7, with D uncertain. The CDR3 covers 13 residues. Germline V lookup: CDR1 ENHRY, CDR2 SYGVKD. The V end lost 3 bases, the J end lost 4 bases, and 10 bases lay between the germline ends.

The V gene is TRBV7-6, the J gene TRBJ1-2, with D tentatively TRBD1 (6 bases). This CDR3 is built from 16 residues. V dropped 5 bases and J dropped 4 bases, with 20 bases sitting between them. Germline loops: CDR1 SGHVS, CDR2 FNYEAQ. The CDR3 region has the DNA TGTGCCAGCAGCCCCCAACAGGGTCCCGAGACCTATGGCTACACCTTC. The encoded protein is CASSPQQGPETYGYTF.

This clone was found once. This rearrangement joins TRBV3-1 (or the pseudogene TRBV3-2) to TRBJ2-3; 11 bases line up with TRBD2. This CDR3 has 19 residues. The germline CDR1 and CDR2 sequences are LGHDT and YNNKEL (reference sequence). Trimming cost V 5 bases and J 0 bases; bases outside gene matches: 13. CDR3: CASSTRLAGTFPSTDTQYF. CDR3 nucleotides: TGTGCCAGCAGCACCCGACTAGCGGGGACCTTCCCTAGCACAGATACGCAGTATTTT.

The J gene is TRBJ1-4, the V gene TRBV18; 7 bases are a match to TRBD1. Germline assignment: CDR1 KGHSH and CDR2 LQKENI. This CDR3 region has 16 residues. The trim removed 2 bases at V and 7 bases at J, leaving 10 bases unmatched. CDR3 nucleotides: TGTGCCAGCTCACCAGGGTTTGGGACAGTAACTGAAAAACTGTTTTTT. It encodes CASSPGFGTVTEKLFF.

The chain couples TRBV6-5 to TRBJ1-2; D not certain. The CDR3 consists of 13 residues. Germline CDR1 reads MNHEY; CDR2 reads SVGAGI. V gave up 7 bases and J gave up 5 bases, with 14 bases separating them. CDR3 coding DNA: TGTGCCAGCACCCAGGTGGGCCGATATGGCTACACCTTC. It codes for CASTQVGRYGYTF.

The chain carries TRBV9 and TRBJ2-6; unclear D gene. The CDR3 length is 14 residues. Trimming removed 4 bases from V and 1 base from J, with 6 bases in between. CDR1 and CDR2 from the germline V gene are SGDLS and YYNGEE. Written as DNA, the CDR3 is TGTGCCAGCAGCACAGATTCTGGGGCCAACGTCCTGACTTTC. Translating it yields CASSTDSGANVLTF.

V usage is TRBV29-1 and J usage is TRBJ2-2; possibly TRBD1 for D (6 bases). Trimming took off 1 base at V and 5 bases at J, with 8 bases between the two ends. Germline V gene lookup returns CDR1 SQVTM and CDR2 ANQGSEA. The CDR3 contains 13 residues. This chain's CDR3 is CSVEAGQTGELFF. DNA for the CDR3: TGCAGCGTTGAAGCAGGACAGACCGGGGAGCTGTTTTTT.

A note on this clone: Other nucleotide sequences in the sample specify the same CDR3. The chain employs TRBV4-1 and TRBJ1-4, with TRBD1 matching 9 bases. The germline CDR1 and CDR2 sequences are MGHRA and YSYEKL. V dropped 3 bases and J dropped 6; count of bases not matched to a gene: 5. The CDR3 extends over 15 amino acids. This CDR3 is CASSQAGTGYEKLFF. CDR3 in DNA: TGCGCCAGCAGCCAGGCGGGGACAGGGTATGAAAAACTGTTTTTT.

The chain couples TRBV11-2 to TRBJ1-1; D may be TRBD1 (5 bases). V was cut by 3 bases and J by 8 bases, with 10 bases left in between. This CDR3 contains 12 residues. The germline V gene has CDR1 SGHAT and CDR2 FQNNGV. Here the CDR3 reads CASSLGRTEAFF. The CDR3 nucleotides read TGTGCCAGCAGCTTGGGAAGGACAGAAGCTTTCTTT.

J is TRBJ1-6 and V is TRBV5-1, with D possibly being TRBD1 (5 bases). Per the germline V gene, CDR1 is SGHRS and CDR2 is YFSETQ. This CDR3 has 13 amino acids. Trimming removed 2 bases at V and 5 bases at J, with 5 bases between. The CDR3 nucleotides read TGCGCCAGCAGCTTCAGGGATAATTCACCCCTCCACTTT. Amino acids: CASSFRDNSPLHF.

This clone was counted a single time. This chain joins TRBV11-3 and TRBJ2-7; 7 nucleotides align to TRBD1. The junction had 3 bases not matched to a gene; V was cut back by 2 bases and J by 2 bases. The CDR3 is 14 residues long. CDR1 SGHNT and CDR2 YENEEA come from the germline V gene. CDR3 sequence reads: CASSLTGVTYEQYF. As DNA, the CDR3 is TGTGCCAGCAGCTTAACAGGGGTTACCTACGAGCAGTACTTC.

Written as DNA, the CDR3 is TGTGCCAGCCCCAGTGGAGAGGCTGGAAACACCATATATTTT. As protein: CASPSGEAGNTIYF. V and J are TRBV7-9 and TRBJ1-3; D call uncertain. The CDR3 length is 14 residues. With 8 bases removed from V and 2 bases from J, the gap between germline ends came to 13 bases. Per the germline V gene, CDR1 is SEHNR and CDR2 is FQNEAQ (reference sequence).

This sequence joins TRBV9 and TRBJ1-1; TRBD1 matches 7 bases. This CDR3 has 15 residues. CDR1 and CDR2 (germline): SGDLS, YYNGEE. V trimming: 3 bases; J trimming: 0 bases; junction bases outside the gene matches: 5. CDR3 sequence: CASSASGGMNTEAFF. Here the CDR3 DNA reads TGTGCCAGCAGCGCCTCAGGGGGTATGAACACTGAAGCTTTCTTT.

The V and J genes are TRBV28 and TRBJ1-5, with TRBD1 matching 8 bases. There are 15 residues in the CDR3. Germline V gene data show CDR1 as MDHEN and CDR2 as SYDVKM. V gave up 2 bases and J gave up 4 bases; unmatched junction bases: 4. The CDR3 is CASSLGYRGNQPQHF. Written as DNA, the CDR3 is TGTGCCAGCAGTTTAGGGTACAGGGGGAATCAGCCCCAGCATTTT.

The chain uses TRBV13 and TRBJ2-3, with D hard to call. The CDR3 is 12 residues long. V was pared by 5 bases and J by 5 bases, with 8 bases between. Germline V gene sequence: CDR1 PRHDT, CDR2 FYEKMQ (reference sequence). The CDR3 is CASSPGRDTQYF. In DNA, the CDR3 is TGTGCCAGCAGCCCTGGGCGAGATACGCAGTATTTT. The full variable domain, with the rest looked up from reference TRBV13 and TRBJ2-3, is AAGVIQSPRHLIKEKRETATLKCYPIPRHDTVYWYQQGPGQDPQFLISFYEKMQSDKGSIPDRFSAQQFSDYHSELNMSSLELGDSALYFCASSPGRDTQYFGPGTRLTVL.

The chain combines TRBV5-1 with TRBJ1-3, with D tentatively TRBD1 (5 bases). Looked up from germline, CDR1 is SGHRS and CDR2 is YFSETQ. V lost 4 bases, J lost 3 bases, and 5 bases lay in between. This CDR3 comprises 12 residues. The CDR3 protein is CASSTGGNTIYF. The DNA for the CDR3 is TGCGCCAGCAGCACAGGTGGAAACACCATATATTTT.

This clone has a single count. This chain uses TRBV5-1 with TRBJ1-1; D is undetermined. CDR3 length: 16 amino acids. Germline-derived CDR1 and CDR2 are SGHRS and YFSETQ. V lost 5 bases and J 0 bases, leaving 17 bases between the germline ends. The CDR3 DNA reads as TGCGCCAGCAGAGTCTCAGGAACAAAACTGAACACTGAAGCTTTCTTT. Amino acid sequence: CASRVSGTKLNTEAFF.

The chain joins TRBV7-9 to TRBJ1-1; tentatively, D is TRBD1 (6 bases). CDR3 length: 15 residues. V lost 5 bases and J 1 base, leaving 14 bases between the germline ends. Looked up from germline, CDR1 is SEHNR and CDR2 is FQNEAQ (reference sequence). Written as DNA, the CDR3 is TGTGCCAGCAGCCCACCGGGACACCCGAACACTGAAGCTTTCTTT. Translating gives CASSPPGHPNTEAFF.

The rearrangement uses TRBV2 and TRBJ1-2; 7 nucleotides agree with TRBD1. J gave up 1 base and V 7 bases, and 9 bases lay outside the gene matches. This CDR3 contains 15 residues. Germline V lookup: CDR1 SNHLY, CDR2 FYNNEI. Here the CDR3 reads CASTRGTEYNYGYTF. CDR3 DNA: TGTGCCAGCACTCGAGGGACAGAGTATAACTATGGCTACACCTTC.

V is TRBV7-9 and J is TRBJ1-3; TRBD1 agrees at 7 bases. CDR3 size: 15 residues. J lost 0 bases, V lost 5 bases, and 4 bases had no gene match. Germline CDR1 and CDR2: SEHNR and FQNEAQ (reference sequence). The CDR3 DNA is TGTGCCAGCAGCGGGGACAGCTTCTCTGGAAACACCATATATTTT. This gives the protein CASSGDSFSGNTIYF. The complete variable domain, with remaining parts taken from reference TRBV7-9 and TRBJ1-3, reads DTGVSQNPRHKITKRGQNVTFRCDPISEHNRLYWYRQTLGQGPEFLTYFQNEAQLEKSRLLSDRFSAERPKGSFSTLEIQRTEQGDSAMYLCASSGDSFSGNTIYFGEGSWLTVV.

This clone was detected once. The CDR3 spells CASSLVSRLAGYNEQFF. The DNA for the CDR3 is TGTGCCAGCAGCTTAGTGTCTCGGCTAGCGGGTTACAATGAGCAGTTCTTC. The V and J genes are TRBV7-8 and TRBJ2-1, with 8 nucleotides matching TRBD2. J lost 4 bases, V lost 1 base, and 9 bases had no gene match. CDR3 size: 17 residues. The germline CDR1 and CDR2 sequences are SGHVS and FQNEAQ.

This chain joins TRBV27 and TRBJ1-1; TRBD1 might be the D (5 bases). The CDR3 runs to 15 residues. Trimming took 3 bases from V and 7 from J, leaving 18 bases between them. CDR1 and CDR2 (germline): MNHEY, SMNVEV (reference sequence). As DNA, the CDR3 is TGTGCCAGCAGTTTCGGGTTTGGCGGGGCCGTTGAAGCTTTCTTT. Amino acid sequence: CASSFGFGGAVEAFF.

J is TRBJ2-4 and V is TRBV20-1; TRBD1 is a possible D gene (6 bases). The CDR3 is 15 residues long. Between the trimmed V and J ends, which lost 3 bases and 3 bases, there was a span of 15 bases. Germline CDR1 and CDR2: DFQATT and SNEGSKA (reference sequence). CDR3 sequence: CSASPGGAGKNIQYF. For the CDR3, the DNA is TGCAGTGCTAGTCCTGGGGGCGCAGGCAAAAACATTCAGTACTTC.

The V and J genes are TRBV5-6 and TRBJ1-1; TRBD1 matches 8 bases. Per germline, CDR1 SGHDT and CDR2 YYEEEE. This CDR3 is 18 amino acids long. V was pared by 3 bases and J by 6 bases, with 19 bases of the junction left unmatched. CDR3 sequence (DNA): TGTGCCAGCAGCTGGAAACAGGGGGTTGGATCTCGGATCTCTGAAGCTTTCTTT. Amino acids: CASSWKQGVGSRISEAFF.

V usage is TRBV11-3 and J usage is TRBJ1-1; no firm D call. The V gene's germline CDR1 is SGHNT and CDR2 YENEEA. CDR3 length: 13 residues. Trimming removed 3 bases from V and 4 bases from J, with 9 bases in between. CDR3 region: CASSFTESTEAFF. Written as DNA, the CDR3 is TGTGCCAGCAGCTTTACCGAGAGCACTGAAGCTTTCTTT.